This entry concerns a single T cell receptor (beta chain). Other DNA sequences in this sample translate to the same CDR3. This specimen belongs to a study of blood T cell repertoires in COVID-19. In the study's own analysis: Using reference gene primer amplification, nucleated cell counts were estimated. Using immunoSEQ multiplex PCR, the repertoire was profiled, and TCRdb retains in-frame clones only, with some absent. The V and J calls and clone size were taken over from that table, and D and trimming were inferred from the DNA. This table has under 350,000 clones, roughly 85% appearing once. Participants, about 18 to 95 years old, spanned approximately 26 US areas. Participants reported their clinical history, and cohort assignment relied on those reports. V gave up 6 bases and J gave up 2 bases, with 7 bases separating them. The CDR3 loop spans 12 amino acids. The germline V gene has CDR1 LNHDA and CDR2 SQIVND (reference sequence).

The sample taken for sequencing was PBMCs or T cells enriched from blood (not recorded which). The sequence came from a woman in her forties with acute COVID-19. The chain is built from TRBV19 and TRBJ1-2; a possible D gene is TRBD1 (6 bases). The CDR3 loop is CASRTGNYGYTF. Written as DNA, the CDR3 is TGTGCCAGTAGGACAGGCAACTATGGCTACACCTTC. Variable domain in full (rest from reference TRBV19 and TRBJ1-2): DGGITQSPKYLFRKEGQNVTLSCEQNLNHDAMYWYRQDPGQGLRLIYYSQIVNDFQKGDIAEGYSVSREKKESFPLTVTSAQKNPTAFYLCASRTGNYGYTFGSGTRLTVV.